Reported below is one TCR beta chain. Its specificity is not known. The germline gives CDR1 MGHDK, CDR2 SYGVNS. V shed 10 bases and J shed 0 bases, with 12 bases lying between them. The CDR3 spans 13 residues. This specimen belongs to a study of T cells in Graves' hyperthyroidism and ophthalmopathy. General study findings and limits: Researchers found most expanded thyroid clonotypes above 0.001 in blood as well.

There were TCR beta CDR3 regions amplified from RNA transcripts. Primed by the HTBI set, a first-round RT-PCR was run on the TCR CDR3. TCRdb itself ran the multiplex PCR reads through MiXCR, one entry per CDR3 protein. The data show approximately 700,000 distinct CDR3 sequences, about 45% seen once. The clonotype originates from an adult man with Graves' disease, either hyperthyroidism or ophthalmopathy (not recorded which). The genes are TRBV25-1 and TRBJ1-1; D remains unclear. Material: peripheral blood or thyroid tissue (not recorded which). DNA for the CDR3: TGTGCCACCCTGGGCGGGGTGAACACTGAAGCTTTCTTT. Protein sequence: CATLGGVNTEAFF.